This TCR beta chain is drawn from a study of technical replicates of blood from a handful of donors. The J segment lost 1 base and the V segment lost 3 bases, leaving 1 base of the junction unmatched. Germline V gene sequence: CDR1 SGHTS, CDR2 YDEGEE. The CDR3 runs 15 residues. TCRdb keeps only in-frame clones here, not all; method: immunoSEQ multiplex PCR. The sample lists roughly 100,000 clones; around 95% were seen once. The genes are TRBV5-8 and TRBJ1-1; 12 bases align to TRBD1. Sequenced input: T cells isolated from PBMCs. This TCR came from a human donor in good health. The CDR3, as DNA: TGTGCCAGCAGCTGGGGACAGGGGGCGAACACTGAAGCTTTCTTT. Protein sequence: CASSWGQGANTEAFF.